Given below is one T cell receptor beta chain in context. Its specificity is unknown. With 5 bases clipped from V and 1 base from J, the junction kept 4 bases outside the gene matches. Germline CDR1 reads SGHNT; CDR2 reads YENEEA. The CDR3 loop spans 14 amino acids. The method was immunoSEQ multiplex PCR; TCRdb's version includes in-frame clones alone and lacks a portion of them. Of around 45,000 clones listed, about 72% are singletons. The data belong to a study of radiotherapy plus CTLA-4 blockade in lung cancer. Study conclusions and caveats: Interferon-beta and early blood T cell clone dynamics reportedly predicted response best. Some TCR clones had been derived from tumors. These clones expanded in peripheral blood after radiotherapy plus ipilimumab.

The TCR comes from a human donor with non-small cell lung cancer who had stable disease on radiotherapy plus ipilimumab. Source: peripheral blood, taken from a patient treated with radiotherapy plus ipilimumab. The chain combines TRBV11-3 with TRBJ2-7; 8 bases are shared with TRBD1. CDR3 sequence reads: CASSPRQGSYEQYF. Written as DNA, the CDR3 is TGTGCCAGCAGCCCGAGACAGGGGTCCTACGAGCAGTACTTC.